The rows below give T cell receptor beta chains drawn from one sample of a study of beta chain features in type 1 diabetes. TCRdb's copy holds only in-frame clones and misses some; the assay was immunoSEQ multiplex PCR. The sample shows roughly 150,000 clones, under 9.5% of them seen only once. Sequencing input: central memory CD4+ T cells from blood. The receptors here all came from a man in his late teens or twenties with type 1 diabetes. Both conserved end residues are part of each CDR3. Fields, in order: V gene, J gene, D gene, clone size, CDR3 protein, CDR3 DNA. The D gene is left open where the match is weak. The size entry is marked missing in some rows and otherwise reads once, few, many or a size class.

>TRBV28|TRBJ1-4|TRBD1|many
CASRWNLGQPEKLFF
TGTGCCAGCAGGTGGAACCTGGGACAGCCAGAAAAACTGTTTTTT
>TRBV9|TRBJ2-5|TRBD2|NA
CASSREGSGRETQYF
TGTGCCAGCAGCCGAGAGGGTAGCGGGAGAGAGACCCAGTACTTC
>TRBV4-3|TRBJ1-1|NA|NA
CASSQRQDTEAFF
TGCGCCAGCAGCCAAAGACAGGACACTGAAGCTTTCTTT
>TRBV7-2|TRBJ2-3|NA|few
CASSPRLDTQYF
TGTGCCAGCAGCCCCCGTCTGGATACGCAGTATTTT
>TRBV5-1|TRBJ1-2|TRBD1|NA
CASTPTTGDGYTF
TGCGCCAGCACTCCCACGACAGGGGATGGCTACACCTTC
>TRBV19|TRBJ2-7|TRBD1|many
CASSIQGADYEQYF
TGTGCCAGTAGTATACAGGGGGCAGACTACGAGCAGTACTTC
>TRBV6-1|TRBJ2-4|NA|few
CASRAQPSKNIQYF
TGTGCCAGCAGGGCTCAACCTTCCAAAAACATTCAGTACTTC
>TRBV7-2|TRBJ1-1|NA|NA
CASSAGLNTEAFF
TGTGCCAGCAGCGCAGGGCTCAACACTGAAGCTTTCTTT
>TRBV28|TRBJ1-5|NA|NA
CASRLGGASNQPQHF
TGTGCCAGCAGGCTAGGGGGTGCTAGCAATCAGCCCCAGCATTTT
>TRBV5-6|TRBJ2-1|NA|NA
CASSQRDEQFF
TGTGCCAGCAGCCAACGGGATGAGCAGTTCTTC
>TRBV11-2|TRBJ2-5|NA|NA
CASSSPGEETQYF
TGTGCCAGCAGCTCCCCGGGGGAAGAGACCCAGTACTTC
>TRBV6-4|TRBJ2-4|NA|many
CASTWPRGAKNIQYF
TGTGCCAGCACATGGCCCCGGGGGGCAAAAAACATTCAGTACTTC
>TRBV27|TRBJ1-6|NA|few
CASNRASGLENSPLHF
TGTGCCAGCAACCGAGCTTCGGGACTTGAGAATTCACCCCTCCACTTT
>TRBV28|TRBJ2-6|TRBD1|few
CASSHRQGVAGANVLTF
TGTGCCAGCAGTCACCGACAGGGAGTGGCTGGGGCCAACGTCCTGACTTTC
>TRBV28|TRBJ2-7|NA|NA
CASNMPARVPYEQYF
TGTGCCAGCAACATGCCGGCCAGGGTCCCCTACGAGCAGTACTTC
>TRBV29-1|TRBJ2-5|NA|few
CSVGGGSGLDRVQETQYF
TGCAGCGTTGGGGGGGGGTCTGGACTGGACAGGGTCCAAGAGACCCAGTACTTC
>TRBV5-1|TRBJ1-6|NA|NA
CASSPMGGLGNSPLHF
TGCGCCAGCAGCCCCATGGGGGGGCTGGGGAATTCACCCCTCCACTTT
>TRBV7-9|TRBJ2-1|NA|few
CASSLAKREQFF
TGTGCCAGCAGCTTAGCGAAGCGGGAGCAGTTCTTC
>TRBV18|TRBJ2-6|TRBD2|NA
CASSPQAGGHSGANVLTF
TGTGCCAGCTCACCCCAAGCGGGAGGACACTCTGGGGCCAACGTCCTGACTTTC
>TRBV28|TRBJ1-1|NA|few
CASSSGAINEAFF
TGTGCCAGCAGTTCGGGAGCCATAAACGAAGCTTTCTTT
>TRBV13|TRBJ2-7|NA|many
CASSLRRDSYEQYF
TGTGCCAGCAGCCTCCGCCGGGATTCCTACGAGCAGTACTTC
>TRBV7-7|TRBJ2-1|NA|NA
CASSLAQGNEQFF
TGTGCCAGCAGCTTAGCGCAGGGAAATGAGCAGTTCTTC
>TRBV19|TRBJ2-1|NA|few
CASSIVRFKEQFF
TGTGCCAGTAGTATAGTGAGATTTAAGGAGCAGTTCTTC
>TRBV15|TRBJ2-3|NA|few
CATSRGAGSTDTQYF
TGTGCCACCAGCAGAGGGGCAGGATCCACAGATACGCAGTATTTT
>TRBV2|TRBJ2-5|NA|few
CASSEARLQETQYF
TGTGCCAGCAGTGAGGCCAGGCTACAAGAGACCCAGTACTTC
>TRBV30|TRBJ1-4|NA|few
CAWSELTGAEKLFF
TGTGCCTGGAGCGAACTCACTGGGGCCGAAAAACTGTTTTTT
>TRBV28|TRBJ2-1|NA|few
CASSLPRVEEQFF
TGTGCCAGCAGTTTACCCAGGGTTGAGGAGCAGTTCTTC
>TRBV11-2|TRBJ2-5|TRBD2|few
CASSGTSGGQTQYF
TGTGCCAGCAGCGGGACTAGCGGGGGTCAGACCCAGTACTTC
>TRBV5-4|TRBJ2-3|TRBD1|many
CASSLRDRGDTQYF
TGTGCCAGCAGCCTCCGGGACAGGGGAGATACGCAGTATTTT
>TRBV28|TRBJ1-5|TRBD1|NA
CASSNSGQSHQPQHF
TGTGCCAGCAGTAACTCGGGACAGAGTCATCAGCCCCAGCATTTT
>TRBV2|TRBJ1-2|NA|many
CASSDRNYGYTF
TGTGCCAGCAGTGACAGAAACTATGGCTACACCTTC
>TRBV18|TRBJ2-7|TRBD1|NA
CASSGTAIISSYEQYF
TGTGCCAGCTCCGGGACAGCTATAATTAGCTCCTACGAGCAGTACTTC
>TRBV5-4|TRBJ2-5|TRBD2|NA
CASSTNLAGVQETQYF
TGTGCCAGCAGCACGAATCTAGCGGGAGTACAAGAGACCCAGTACTTC
>TRBV7-2|TRBJ2-5|NA|NA
CASSLVGQEGETQYF
TGTGCCAGCAGCTTAGTTGGGCAGGAGGGAGAGACCCAGTACTTC
>TRBV19|TRBJ2-1|TRBD2|few
CASRPGLAVYNEQFF
TGTGCCAGTAGGCCGGGACTAGCGGTTTACAATGAGCAGTTCTTC
>TRBV2|TRBJ2-5|NA|NA
CASSEGITGETQYF
TGTGCCAGCAGCGAAGGGATAACAGGAGAGACCCAGTACTTC
>TRBV9|TRBJ1-1|NA|NA
CASSVGGRGGTEAFF
TGTGCCAGCAGCGTAGGAGGCCGTGGAGGCACTGAAGCTTTCTTT
>TRBV15|TRBJ2-2|NA|few
CATSRNGVRNTGELFF
TGTGCCACCAGCAGAAACGGGGTCCGGAACACCGGGGAGCTGTTTTTT
>TRBV25-1|TRBJ1-6|NA|few
CASSTRQAGDSPLHF
TGTGCCAGCAGTACCCGACAGGCCGGGGATTCACCCCTCCACTTT
>TRBV23-1|TRBJ1-2|NA|few
CASSQRGSYGYTF
TGCGCCAGCAGTCAGCGTGGTAGCTATGGCTACACCTTC
>TRBV28|TRBJ1-3|TRBD1|NA
CASRRQGENTIYF
TGTGCCAGCAGGAGACAGGGGGAAAACACCATATATTTT
>TRBV6-1|TRBJ1-4|NA|few
CASSVPGHANEKLFF
TGTGCCAGCAGCGTTCCGGGACACGCGAATGAAAAACTGTTTTTT
>TRBV13|TRBJ1-1|TRBD1|few
CASSFWTGSVNTEAFF
TGTGCCAGCAGCTTCTGGACAGGGAGCGTGAACACTGAAGCTTTCTTT
>TRBV28|TRBJ1-1|TRBD1|NA
CASSSGGWDTEAFF
TGTGCCAGCAGTTCAGGGGGATGGGACACTGAAGCTTTCTTT
>TRBV7-2|TRBJ2-7|NA|NA
CASSSTGSSYEQYF
TGTGCCAGCAGTTCAACAGGGTCCTCCTACGAGCAGTACTTC
>TRBV7-2|TRBJ1-2|TRBD1|NA
CASSLGQSYGYTF
TGTGCCAGCAGCTTGGGACAGTCCTATGGCTACACCTTC
>TRBV5-4|TRBJ1-2|NA|few
CASSLEGKDYGYTF
TGTGCCAGCAGCTTGGAGGGGAAGGACTATGGCTACACCTTC
>TRBV18|TRBJ1-2|TRBD1|few
CASSPRGQGAPGYTF
TGTGCCAGCTCACCGCGGGGACAGGGGGCGCCCGGCTACACCTTC
>TRBV5-1|TRBJ2-1|TRBD2|NA
CASSLERAGGPHEQFF
TGCGCCAGCAGCTTGGAACGAGCGGGGGGGCCCCATGAGCAGTTCTTC
>TRBV23-1|TRBJ2-1|TRBD2|NA
CASSQSPLAGTHNEQFF
TGCGCCAGCAGTCAATCCCCCCTAGCGGGAACCCACAATGAGCAGTTCTTC
>TRBV18|TRBJ1-2|TRBD1|NA
CASSPDRAHYGYTF
TGTGCCAGCTCACCAGACAGGGCGCACTATGGCTACACCTTC
>TRBV27|TRBJ1-1|NA|few
CASRPTSNPGGFRTEAFF
TGTGCCAGCAGGCCTACCTCTAACCCCGGGGGTTTCCGCACTGAAGCTTTCTTT
>TRBV30|TRBJ1-1|TRBD1|NA
CAWSLMGQLNTEAFF
TGTGCCTGGAGCCTTATGGGACAGTTGAACACTGAAGCTTTCTTT
>TRBV30|TRBJ2-3|TRBD2|many
CAWSRLSGVTDTQYF
TGTGCCTGGAGTCGACTAAGCGGGGTGACAGATACGCAGTATTTT
>TRBV10-3|TRBJ2-7|TRBD2|few
CAITGTSGYEQYF
TGTGCCATCACCGGGACTAGCGGATACGAGCAGTACTTC
>TRBV11-2|TRBJ2-7|TRBD2|NA
CASSFGLAGLSGYEQYF
TGTGCCAGCAGCTTCGGACTAGCGGGGCTTTCCGGATACGAGCAGTACTTC
>TRBV28|TRBJ1-1|NA|few
CASSFPRDTEAFF
TGTGCCAGCAGTTTCCCCAGGGACACTGAAGCTTTCTTT
>TRBV5-1|TRBJ1-1|NA|few
CASSVEGVGTEAFF
TGCGCCAGCAGCGTTGAGGGGGTGGGCACTGAAGCTTTCTTT